These 25 T cell receptor beta chains originate from one sample sequenced in a study of CD8 T cells in Susac syndrome. An input of about 0.5 to 1 ug of RNA was subjected to reverse transcription using random hexamers. In TCRdb, the immunoSEQ multiplex PCR reads were re-called with MiXCR into one record per CDR3 protein. The sample shows 250,000 to 300,000 distinct CDR3 sequences, 75% to 90% of them seen only once. Sequences were obtained from CD8+ T cells from PBMCs. The origin of the receptors is a human donor with multiple sclerosis.

This chain uses TRBV28 with TRBJ2-7; 14 nucleotides agree with TRBD2. V dropped 6 bases and J dropped 3; count of bases not matched to a gene: 1. The CDR3 has 14 amino acids. Germline CDR1 MDHEN, CDR2 SYDVKM. In DNA, the CDR3 is TGTGCCAGCAGGGGACTAGCGGGGGACTACGAGCAGTACTTC. It is translated as CASRGLAGDYEQYF.

The chain has TRBV20-1 and TRBJ2-1; D gene ambiguous. Germline loops: CDR1 DFQATT, CDR2 SNEGSKA (reference sequence). V lost 0 bases and J 0 bases, leaving 9 bases between the germline ends. This CDR3 region has 15 residues. CDR3 bases: TGCAGTGCTAGAGATGGCTCCTTCTCCTACAATGAGCAGTTCTTC. Translating it yields CSARDGSFSYNEQFF.

V gene TRBV20-1 combines with J gene TRBJ2-1, with no clear D. From germline, CDR1 is DFQATT and CDR2 SNEGSKA (reference sequence). The CDR3 loop spans 14 amino acids. Trimming cost V 1 base and J 3 bases, with 10 bases left between them. The CDR3: CSARVQADYNEQFF. The CDR3 nucleotides read TGCAGTGCTAGAGTTCAAGCAGACTACAATGAGCAGTTCTTC.

This sequence joins TRBV20-1 and TRBJ1-1; D perhaps matches TRBD1 (5 bases). Germline values: CDR1 DFQATT, CDR2 SNEGSKA (reference sequence). Trimming cost V 1 base and J 0 bases, with 21 bases left between them. This CDR3 spans 18 amino acids. CDR3 DNA: TGCAGTGCTAGAGGGTGGGACTCAAGGGTCGGGGTGAACACTGAAGCTTTCTTT. Translating gives CSARGWDSRVGVNTEAFF.

The chain links TRBV2 to TRBJ1-6; D is uncertain. Looked up from germline, CDR1 is SNHLY and CDR2 is FYNNEI. V was trimmed by 6 bases and J by 0 bases, leaving 3 bases between them. The CDR3 is 13 residues long. The DNA for the CDR3 is TGTGCCAGCAGGAACTCCTATAATTCACCCCTCCACTTT. Its protein is CASRNSYNSPLHF. The variable domain in full, completed from reference TRBV2 and TRBJ1-6, reads EPEVTQTPSHQVTQMGQEVILRCVPISNHLYFYWYRQILGQKVEFLVSFYNNEISEKSEIFDDQFSVERPDGSNFTLKIRSTKLEDSAMYFCASRNSYNSPLHFGNGTRLTVT.

The chain employs TRBV12-3 or TRBV12-4 and TRBJ1-5; D unclear. The CDR3 spans 12 residues. Trimming took 3 bases from V and 7 from J, leaving 7 bases between them. This CDR3 is CASSLVRQPQHF. The CDR3 bases are TGTGCCAGCAGTTTGGTTAGACAGCCCCAGCATTTT.

The rearrangement joins TRBV4-3 to TRBJ1-5; D uncertain. The V gene's germline CDR1 is LGHNA and CDR2 YSLEER. V was cut by 0 bases and J by 0 bases, with 12 bases left in between. There are 17 residues in the CDR3. The CDR3 DNA is TGCGCCAGCAGCCAAGAAGAAGTCCCCTATAGCAATCAGCCCCAGCATTTT. This sequence encodes CASSQEEVPYSNQPQHF.

This chain connects TRBV28 to TRBJ1-2, with D perhaps matching TRBD1 (6 bases). The V end was cut by 4 bases, the J end by 8 bases, with 11 bases between. The CDR3 runs 12 residues. Germline assignment: CDR1 MDHEN and CDR2 SYDVKM. In DNA, the CDR3 is TGTGCCAGCAGTTCGGGGGGCGGAGGCTACACCTTC. It translates to CASSSGGGGYTF.

This rearrangement joins TRBV5-6 to TRBJ2-5; D is unclear. Trimming shortened V by 0 bases and J by 3 bases, and 6 bases separated the two germline ends. This CDR3 region has 13 residues. Germline CDR1 and CDR2: SGHDT and YYEEEE. The DNA for the CDR3 is TGTGCCAGCAGCTTGGCCTACGAAGAGACCCAGTACTTC. Translated: CASSLAYEETQYF.

The DNA for the CDR3 is TGTGCCAGCAGCGCCTGGGACAACCAGGGAGAGACCCAGTACTTC. Its translation: CASSAWDNQGETQYF. J is TRBJ2-5 and V is TRBV7-8, with D possibly TRBD1 on 6 matching bases. Per germline, CDR1 SGHVS and CDR2 FQNEAQ. Trimming took off 5 bases at V and 4 bases at J, with 17 bases between the two ends. The CDR3 runs 15 residues.

Points on this clonotype: Compared with germline, one end of the junction differs, possibly owing to a read error. The chain employs TRBV20-1 and TRBJ1-1; 10 bases map to TRBD1. Germline values: CDR1 DFQATT, CDR2 SNEGSKA (reference sequence). This CDR3 contains 14 residues. CDR3 residues: CSARDRGLNTEAFF. The DNA of the CDR3 is TGCAGTGCTCGAGACAGGGGGCTGAACACTGAAGCTTTCTTT.

The chain is built from TRBV4-3 and TRBJ2-6; D not resolved. This CDR3 region has 16 residues. Trimming removed 4 bases from V and 2 bases from J, with 12 bases in between. The germline gives CDR1 LGHNA, CDR2 YSLEER. The CDR3 sequence: CASSPAPFAGANVLTF. In DNA, the CDR3 is TGCGCCAGCAGCCCCGCACCCTTCGCTGGGGCCAACGTCCTGACTTTC.

This clonotype was picked up a small number of times. V gene TRBV13 combines with J gene TRBJ2-1, with D unclear. CDR3 length: 13 residues. From germline, CDR1 is PRHDT and CDR2 FYEKMQ (reference sequence). V was cut by 6 bases and J by 1 base, with 7 bases left in between. In DNA form, the CDR3 reads TGTGCCAGCAGGGTAGTATCCTACAATGAGCAGTTCTTC. Protein: CASRVVSYNEQFF.

This clonotype has just one count. The chain combines TRBV28 with TRBJ2-3; D is ambiguous. CDR3 size: 15 residues. In germline, CDR1 is MDHEN, CDR2 SYDVKM. Deletions cut 2 bases from V and 5 bases from J, with 14 bases between. The CDR3 sequence is CASSLSEALGDTQYF. In DNA form, the CDR3 reads TGTGCCAGCAGTTTAAGTGAGGCCCTTGGAGATACGCAGTATTTT. The whole variable domain, remainder taken from reference TRBV28 and TRBJ2-3, is DVKVTQSSRYLVKRTGEKVFLECVQDMDHENMFWYRQDPGLGLRLIYFSYDVKMKEKGDIPEGYSVSREKKERFSLILESASTNQTSMYLCASSLSEALGDTQYFGPGTRLTVL.

This clonotype was seen a handful of times. The chain has TRBV5-6 and TRBJ2-7; D perhaps matches TRBD2 (6 bases). This CDR3 contains 14 residues. Per germline, CDR1 SGHDT and CDR2 YYEEEE. Trimming stripped 5 bases from V and 2 bases from J, with 14 bases between. CDR3 sequence: CASSKAGSAYEQYF. The CDR3 nucleotides read TGTGCCAGCAGTAAGGCGGGAAGCGCCTACGAGCAGTACTTC.

The gene calls are TRBV6-5 and TRBJ2-5, with TRBD2 as a possible D gene (6 bases). V shed 6 bases and J shed 1 base, with 9 bases lying between them. Germline CDR1 MNHEY, CDR2 SVGAGI. This CDR3 comprises 13 residues. The CDR3 DNA reads TGTGCCAGCAGCGTAGCGGCCCAAGAGACCCAGTACTTC. Translating gives CASSVAAQETQYF.

The chain uses TRBV28 and TRBJ1-1; D call uncertain. Looked up from germline, CDR1 is MDHEN and CDR2 is SYDVKM. The length of the CDR3 is 14 residues. Trimming removed 6 bases at V and 7 bases at J, with 18 bases between. The CDR3 sequence is CASSPRPDLLEAFF. CDR3 in DNA: TGTGCCAGCAGCCCGCGACCGGACCTCCTTGAAGCTTTCTTT.

The chain uses TRBV7-2 and TRBJ1-1, with D possibly being TRBD1 (5 bases). Trimming pared 2 bases from V and 0 bases from J, leaving 7 bases between. The germline CDR1 and CDR2 sequences are SGHTA and FQGNSA. CDR3 length equals 14 residues. The CDR3 here is CASSLLRVNTEAFF. The CDR3 DNA follows: TGTGCCAGCAGCTTACTCAGGGTGAACACTGAAGCTTTCTTT.

In this sample, this clonotype turned up once. The CDR3 protein is CAGWAGELFF. The CDR3 nucleotides are TGTGCCGGGTGGGCAGGGGAGCTGTTTTTT. The J gene is TRBJ2-2, the V gene TRBV2, with D uncertain. Deletions cut 11 bases from V and 8 bases from J, with 9 bases between. Germline CDR1 and CDR2: SNHLY and FYNNEI. This CDR3 contains 10 residues.

The chain is built from TRBV27 and TRBJ2-1; 11 bases are a match to TRBD1. V shed 9 bases, J shed 2 bases, and the junction held 12 bases outside the gene matches. Germline loops: CDR1 MNHEY, CDR2 SMNVEV (reference sequence). The CDR3 runs to 17 residues. This CDR3 is CASTQTPGQGAYNEQFF. The CDR3 DNA is TGTGCCAGTACCCAAACCCCGGGACAGGGGGCCTACAATGAGCAGTTCTTC.

This clonotype appeared a single time. This sequence joins TRBV7-9 and TRBJ2-1; 10 nucleotides agree with TRBD2. V lost 5 bases to trimming and J lost 7 bases; unmatched junction nucleotides: 11. The CDR3 has 16 amino acids. Germline CDR1 SEHNR, CDR2 FQNEAQ (reference sequence). The CDR3 sequence is CASSPTTGTSVNEQFF. The CDR3 coding sequence is TGTGCCAGCAGCCCGACAACCGGGACTAGCGTTAATGAGCAGTTCTTC.

This clonotype appeared a few times. J is TRBJ1-2 and V is TRBV5-4; D is unclear. Germline-derived CDR1 and CDR2 are SGHNT and YYREEE (reference sequence). This CDR3 comprises 12 residues. V lost 1 base and J 14 bases, leaving 15 bases between the germline ends. CDR3 loop: CASSLRGAPRTF. The CDR3 coding sequence is TGTGCCAGCAGCTTGCGGGGAGCACCTAGGACCTTC.

The chain employs TRBV30 and TRBJ2-3; a possible D gene is TRBD1 (6 bases). There are 15 residues in the CDR3. The germline V gene has CDR1 GTSNPN and CDR2 SVGIG (reference sequence). V was clipped by 0 bases and J by 4 bases, with 14 bases between them. The CDR3 bases are TGTGCCTGGAGTGTAGGCAGGGGACGGGCAGATACGCAGTATTTT. It encodes CAWSVGRGRADTQYF.

The genes are TRBV30 and TRBJ1-5; TRBD1 aligns across 8 bases. The CDR3 contains 15 residues. Germline V CDR1 and CDR2: GTSNPN, SVGIG (reference sequence). V lost 2 bases to trimming and J lost 0 bases; unmatched junction nucleotides: 3. CDR3 sequence reads: CAWSLGQASNQPQHF. Written as DNA, the CDR3 is TGTGCCTGGAGTTTGGGACAGGCTAGCAATCAGCCCCAGCATTTT.

V gene TRBV7-2 combines with J gene TRBJ2-7, with 8 bases fitting TRBD2. This CDR3 comprises 16 residues. Losses at the gene ends were 5 bases for V and 1 base for J; bases not matched to a gene: 10. Germline CDR1 is SGHTA and CDR2 is FQGNSA. The CDR3 sequence: CASSLRGGVWSYEQYF. CDR3 DNA sequence: TGTGCCAGCAGCCTCCGGGGGGGAGTTTGGTCCTACGAGCAGTACTTC.